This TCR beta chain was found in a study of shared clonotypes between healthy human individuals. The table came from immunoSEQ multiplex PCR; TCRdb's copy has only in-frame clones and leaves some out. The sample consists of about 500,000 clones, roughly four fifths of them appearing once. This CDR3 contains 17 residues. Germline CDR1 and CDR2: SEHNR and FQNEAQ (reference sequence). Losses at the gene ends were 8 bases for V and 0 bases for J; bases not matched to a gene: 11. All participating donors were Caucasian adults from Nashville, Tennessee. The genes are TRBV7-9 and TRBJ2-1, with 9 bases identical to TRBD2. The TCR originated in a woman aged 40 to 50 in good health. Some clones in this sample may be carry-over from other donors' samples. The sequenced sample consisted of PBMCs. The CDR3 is CASQTTSGAGSYNEQFF. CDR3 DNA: TGTGCCAGCCAAACGACTAGCGGAGCCGGCTCCTACAATGAGCAGTTCTTC. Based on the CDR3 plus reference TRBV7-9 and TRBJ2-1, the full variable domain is DTGVSQNPRHKITKRGQNVTFRCDPISEHNRLYWYRQTLGQGPEFLTYFQNEAQLEKSRLLSDRFSAERPKGSFSTLEIQRTEQGDSAMYLCASQTTSGAGSYNEQFFGPGTRLTVL.